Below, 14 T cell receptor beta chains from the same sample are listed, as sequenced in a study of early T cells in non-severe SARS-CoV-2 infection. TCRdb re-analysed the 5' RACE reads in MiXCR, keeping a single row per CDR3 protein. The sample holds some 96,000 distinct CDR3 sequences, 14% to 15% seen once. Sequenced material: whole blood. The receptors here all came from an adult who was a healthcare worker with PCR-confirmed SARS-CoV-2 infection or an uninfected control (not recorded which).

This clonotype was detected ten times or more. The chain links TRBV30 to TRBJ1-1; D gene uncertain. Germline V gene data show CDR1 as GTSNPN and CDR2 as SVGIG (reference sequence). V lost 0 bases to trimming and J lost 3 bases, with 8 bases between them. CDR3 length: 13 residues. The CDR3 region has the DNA TGTGCCTGGAGTGTACAGATGCACACTGAAGCTTTCTTT. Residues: CAWSVQMHTEAFF. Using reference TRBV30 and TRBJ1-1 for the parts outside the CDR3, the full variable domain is SQTIHQWPATLVQPVGSPLSLECTVEGTSNPNLYWYRQAAGRGLQLLFYSVGIGQISSEVPQNLSASRPQDRQFILSSKKLLLSDSGFYLCAWSVQMHTEAFFGQGTRLTVV.

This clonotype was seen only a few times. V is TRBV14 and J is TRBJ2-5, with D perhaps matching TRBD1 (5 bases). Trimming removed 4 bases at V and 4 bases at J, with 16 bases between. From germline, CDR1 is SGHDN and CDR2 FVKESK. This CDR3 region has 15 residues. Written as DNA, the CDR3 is TGTGCCAGCAGCCCCCGGACATCGACGGGAGAGACCCAGTACTTC. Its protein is CASSPRTSTGETQYF.

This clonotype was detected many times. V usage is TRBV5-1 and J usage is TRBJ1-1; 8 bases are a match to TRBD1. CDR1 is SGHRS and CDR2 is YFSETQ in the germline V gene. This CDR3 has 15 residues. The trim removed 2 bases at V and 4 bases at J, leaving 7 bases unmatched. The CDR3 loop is CASSFGAGGFTEAFF. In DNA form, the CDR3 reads TGCGCCAGCAGCTTCGGCGCAGGGGGCTTCACTGAAGCTTTCTTT.

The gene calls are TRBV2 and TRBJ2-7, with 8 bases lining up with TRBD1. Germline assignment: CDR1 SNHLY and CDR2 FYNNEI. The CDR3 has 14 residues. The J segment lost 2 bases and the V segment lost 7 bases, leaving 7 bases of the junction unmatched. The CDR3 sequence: CASTPRTGTYEQYF. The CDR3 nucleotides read TGTGCCAGCACCCCCCGGACAGGGACCTACGAGCAGTACTTC.

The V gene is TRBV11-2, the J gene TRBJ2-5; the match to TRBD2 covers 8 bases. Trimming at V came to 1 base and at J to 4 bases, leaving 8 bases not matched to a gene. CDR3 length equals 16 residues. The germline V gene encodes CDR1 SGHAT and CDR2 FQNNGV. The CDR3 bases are TGTGCCAGCAGCTTAGTCCCGGGAGGGCGGGTAGAGACCCAGTACTTC. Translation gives CASSLVPGGRVETQYF.

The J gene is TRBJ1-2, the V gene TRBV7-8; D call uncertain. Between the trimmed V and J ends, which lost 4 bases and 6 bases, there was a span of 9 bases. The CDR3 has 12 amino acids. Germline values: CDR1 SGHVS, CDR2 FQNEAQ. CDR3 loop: CASSSNRNGYTF. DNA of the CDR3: TGTGCCAGCAGCTCGAACAGAAATGGCTACACCTTC.

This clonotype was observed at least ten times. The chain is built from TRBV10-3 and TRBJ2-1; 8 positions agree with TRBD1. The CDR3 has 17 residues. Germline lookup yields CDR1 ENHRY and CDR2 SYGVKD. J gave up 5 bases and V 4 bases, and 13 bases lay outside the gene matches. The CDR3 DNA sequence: TGTGCCATCAGTGGCGTCGGTGGGACAGGTCCAAACAATGAGCAGTTCTTC. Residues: CAISGVGGTGPNNEQFF.

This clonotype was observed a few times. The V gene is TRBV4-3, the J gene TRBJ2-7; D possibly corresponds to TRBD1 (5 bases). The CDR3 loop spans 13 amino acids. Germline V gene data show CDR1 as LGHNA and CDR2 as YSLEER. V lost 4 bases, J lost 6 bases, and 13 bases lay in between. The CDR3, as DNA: TGCGCCAGCAGCCCCCGCCAGGGCGGCGAGCAGTACTTC. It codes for CASSPRQGGEQYF.

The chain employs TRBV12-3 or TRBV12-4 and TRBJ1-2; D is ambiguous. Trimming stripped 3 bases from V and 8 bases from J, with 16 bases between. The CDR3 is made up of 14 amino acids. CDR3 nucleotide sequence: TGTGCCAGCAGTTTTAGTAGTGCGAGTCTGGGCTACACCTTC. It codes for CASSFSSASLGYTF.

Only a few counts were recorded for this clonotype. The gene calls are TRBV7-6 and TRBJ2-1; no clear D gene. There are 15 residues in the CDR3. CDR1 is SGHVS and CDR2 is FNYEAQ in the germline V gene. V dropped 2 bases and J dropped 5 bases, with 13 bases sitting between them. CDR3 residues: CASSLFGTVNNEQFF. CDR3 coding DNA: TGTGCCAGCAGCTTATTCGGAACGGTAAACAATGAGCAGTTCTTC.

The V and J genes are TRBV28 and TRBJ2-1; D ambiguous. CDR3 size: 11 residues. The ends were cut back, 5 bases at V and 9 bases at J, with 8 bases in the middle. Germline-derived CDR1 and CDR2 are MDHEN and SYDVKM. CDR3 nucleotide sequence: TGTGCCAGCAGTAACCGCCCTGAGCAGTTCTTC. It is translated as CASSNRPEQFF.

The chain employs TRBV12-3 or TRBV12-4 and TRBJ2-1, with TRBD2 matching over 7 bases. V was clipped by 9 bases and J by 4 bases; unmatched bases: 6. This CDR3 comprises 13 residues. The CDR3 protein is CASYERGYNEQFF. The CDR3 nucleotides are TGTGCCAGTTACGAGCGGGGTTACAATGAGCAGTTCTTC.

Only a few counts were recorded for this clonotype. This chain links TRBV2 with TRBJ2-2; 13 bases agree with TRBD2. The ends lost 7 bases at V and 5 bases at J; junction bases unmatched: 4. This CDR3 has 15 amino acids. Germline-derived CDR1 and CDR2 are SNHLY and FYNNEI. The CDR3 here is CASKGLAGDTGELFF. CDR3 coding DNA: TGTGCCAGCAAAGGACTAGCGGGAGATACCGGGGAGCTGTTTTTT.

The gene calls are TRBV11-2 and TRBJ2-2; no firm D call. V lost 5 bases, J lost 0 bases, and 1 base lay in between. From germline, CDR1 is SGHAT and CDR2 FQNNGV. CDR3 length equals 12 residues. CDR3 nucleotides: TGTGCCAGCAGCGCGAACACCGGGGAGCTGTTTTTT. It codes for CASSANTGELFF.